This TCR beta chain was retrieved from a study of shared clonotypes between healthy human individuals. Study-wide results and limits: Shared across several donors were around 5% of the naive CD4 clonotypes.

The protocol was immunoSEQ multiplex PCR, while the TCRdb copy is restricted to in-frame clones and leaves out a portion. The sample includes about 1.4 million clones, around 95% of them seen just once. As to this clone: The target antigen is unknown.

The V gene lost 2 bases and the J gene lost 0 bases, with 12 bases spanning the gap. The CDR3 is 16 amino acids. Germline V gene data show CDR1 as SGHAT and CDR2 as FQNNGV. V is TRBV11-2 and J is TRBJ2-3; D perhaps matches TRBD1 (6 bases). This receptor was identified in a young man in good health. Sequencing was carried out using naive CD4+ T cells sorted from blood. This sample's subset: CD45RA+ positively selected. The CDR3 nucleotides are TGTGCCAGCAGCTTAATCGGGACAATTAGCACAGATACGCAGTATTTT. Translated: CASSLIGTISTDTQYF.